Listed here is a single T cell receptor beta chain. Its antigen is unidentified. The sample is drawn from a study of blood T cells in healthy people across ages. Study-wide results and limits: The CMV status of each donor remained undetermined, and this could have confounded shifts in expanded clonotypes. The study found TCR beta diversity correlated strongly with naive T cell percentage. Estimates based on one million T cells were treated as lower bounds.

The CDR3 is 15 amino acids. Trimming stripped 2 bases from V and 1 base from J, with 14 bases between. CDR1 is DFQATT, CDR2 SNEGSKA, per germline (reference sequence). The authors ran a second PCR of roughly 6 to 12 cycles using a sample-barcoded 5' primer and a J-beta primer mix. Every sample gave at least 2.5 million paired-end reads containing CDR3. A single record per CDR3 protein comes from TCRdb applying MiXCR to the 5' RACE reads. The data hold 550,000 to 800,000 distinct CDR3 sequences, with roughly 21% observed a single time. This rearrangement joins TRBV20-1 to TRBJ2-5; possible D gene TRBD1, 6 bases. The TCR sequence derives from a man between 65 and 85 years old in good health. The sample taken for sequencing was blood. The CDR3 region has the DNA TGCAGTGCTAGATCGGCAGGGGTGGGCCAAGAGACCCAGTACTTC. Protein product: CSARSAGVGQETQYF.